This TCR beta chain was observed in a study of blood T cell repertoires in COVID-19. Across the study: The United States, Italy and Spain were the sources of the acute and convalescent COVID-19 samples. PBMCs, B-cell-depleted T cells, or T cells were the source of the cDNA or gDNA that made up the material.

The CDR3 runs 13 residues. J was trimmed by 4 bases and V by 5 bases; bases with no gene match: 1. CDR1 and CDR2 (germline): LNHDA, SQIVND (reference sequence). In the original processing: Reference gene primer amplification gave estimated nucleated cell counts. The protocol was immunoSEQ multiplex PCR, while the TCRdb copy is restricted to in-frame clones and leaves out a portion. D and trimming were read from the DNA, whereas the V and J calls and clone size are those reported in that table. The table includes tens of thousands of clones, around nine tenths detected once. This receptor was identified in a woman in her 70s with active COVID-19. Sequencing was done on a sample of peripheral blood. The V gene is TRBV19, the J gene TRBJ1-1, with 10 bases fitting TRBD1. The DNA of the CDR3 is TGTGCCAGTAGTTGGGACAGGGGCACTGAAGCTTTCTTT. Encoded protein: CASSWDRGTEAFF. Full variable domain (outside the CDR3, taken from reference TRBV19 and TRBJ1-1): DGGITQSPKYLFRKEGQNVTLSCEQNLNHDAMYWYRQDPGQGLRLIYYSQIVNDFQKGDIAEGYSVSREKKESFPLTVTSAQKNPTAFYLCASSWDRGTEAFFGQGTRLTVV.